A single sample is the source of the 18 T cell receptor beta chains below, sequenced in a study of beta chain features in type 1 diabetes (dated by TCRdb to the late 2010s). The library relied on the immunoSEQ multiplex PCR assay. The entire isolated RNA was reverse transcribed using the High Capacity cDNA Reverse Transcription Kit, and thus expressed TCRB transcripts were sequenced. Entries here come from immuneACCESS through TCRdb and include only in-frame sequences with V and J called. Some clones fail to appear in such tables; in the studies checked, an unresolved V gene covers under half of the shortfall, and the cause of the remainder is unknown. A total of a few hundred thousand clones appear in this sample, about 16% of them only once. Of the sample, approximately 0.02% falls within the top ten clones. Sequencing used naive CD4+ T cells from blood. Explained via the paper, the cell subset or site label denotes: true naive CD4+ T cells. Receptors were obtained from a woman aged 18 to 35 in good health.

The CDR3 sequence: CAWSVLRARPGNTIYF. DNA of the CDR3: TGTGCCTGGAGTGTACTACGCGCTCGCCCTGGAAACACCATATATTTT. The chain is built from TRBV30 and TRBJ1-3; D is ambiguous. This CDR3 is built from 16 residues. V lost 0 bases, J lost 2 bases, and 14 bases lay in between. Germline V gene lookup returns CDR1 GTSNPN and CDR2 SVGIG (reference sequence).

This clone was seen more than once but under ten times. This sequence joins TRBV2 and TRBJ2-1; D is possibly TRBD2 (5 bases). The CDR3 loop spans 15 amino acids. CDR1 and CDR2 (germline): SNHLY, FYNNEI. The germline V and J ends were trimmed by 0 bases and 3 bases, with 9 bases remaining between them. The CDR3 DNA reads as TGTGCCAGCAGTGAAGCGACGGGAAGCTACAATGAGCAGTTCTTC. This codes for CASSEATGSYNEQFF.

This chain connects TRBV5-1 to TRBJ2-5; D gene unclear. The germline V and J ends were trimmed by 0 bases and 5 bases, with 8 bases remaining between them. CDR3 length equals 13 residues. Germline CDR1 reads SGHRS; CDR2 reads YFSETQ. CDR3 in DNA: TGCGCCAGCAGCTTGGCGTACGGGGAGACCCAGTACTTC. Protein: CASSLAYGETQYF.

This chain connects TRBV28 to TRBJ2-1; D may be TRBD2 (5 bases). Germline V lookup: CDR1 MDHEN, CDR2 SYDVKM. This CDR3 contains 14 residues. Trimming took off 6 bases at V and 2 bases at J, with 11 bases between the two ends. CDR3 loop: CASRKRPTYNEQFF. The CDR3 DNA reads TGTGCCAGCAGGAAGCGGCCGACCTACAATGAGCAGTTCTTC. Drawing the rest from reference TRBV28 and TRBJ2-1, the complete variable domain is DVKVTQSSRYLVKRTGEKVFLECVQDMDHENMFWYRQDPGLGLRLIYFSYDVKMKEKGDIPEGYSVSREKKERFSLILESASTNQTSMYLCASRKRPTYNEQFFGPGTRLTVL.

The J gene is TRBJ1-2, the V gene TRBV6-5; 9 bases match TRBD1. Germline V CDR1 and CDR2: MNHEY, SVGAGI. With V trimmed by 0 bases and J by 4 bases, 0 bases remained unmatched. The CDR3 is 14 amino acids. The CDR3 loop is CASSYSTGGYGYTF. In DNA form, the CDR3 reads TGTGCCAGCAGTTACTCGACAGGGGGCTATGGCTACACCTTC.

The table lists this clone with a few counts. The CDR3, as DNA: TGTGCCAGCAGTTACAACAGGGGGGCCTATGGCTACACCTTC. Amino acid sequence: CASSYNRGAYGYTF. The chain joins TRBV6-5 to TRBJ1-2; 8 positions match TRBD1. The CDR3 has 14 amino acids. V lost 2 bases, J lost 4 bases, and 3 bases stayed unmatched. Per germline, CDR1 MNHEY and CDR2 SVGAGI.

This clone was seen only a few times. The chain links TRBV19 to TRBJ2-3; 8 positions agree with TRBD1. Losses at the gene ends were 9 bases for V and 0 bases for J; bases not matched to a gene: 8. Germline-derived CDR1 and CDR2 are LNHDA and SQIVND (reference sequence). This CDR3 has 15 residues. CDR3 nucleotides: TGTGCCAGCCAGGACAGGGCCGCAAGCACAGATACGCAGTATTTT. Translation gives CASQDRAASTDTQYF. The full variable domain, its missing parts supplied by reference TRBV19 and TRBJ2-3, is DGGITQSPKYLFRKEGQNVTLSCEQNLNHDAMYWYRQDPGQGLRLIYYSQIVNDFQKGDIAEGYSVSREKKESFPLTVTSAQKNPTAFYLCASQDRAASTDTQYFGPGTRLTVL.

The V call is TRBV18, the J call TRBJ2-3; D is unresolved. The V end lost 2 bases, the J end lost 1 base, and 4 bases lay between the germline ends. The CDR3 runs 13 residues. Germline V CDR1 and CDR2: KGHSH, LQKENI. The CDR3 region is CASSPAGTDTQYF. In nucleotides, the CDR3 is TGTGCCAGCTCACCAGCGGGCACAGATACGCAGTATTTT. Full variable domain (outside the CDR3, taken from reference TRBV18 and TRBJ2-3): NAGVMQNPRHLVRRRGQEARLRCSPMKGHSHVYWYRQLPEEGLKFMVYLQKENIIDESGMPKERFSAEFPKEGPSILRIQQVVRGDSAAYFCASSPAGTDTQYFGPGTRLTVL.

CDR3 residues: CASSLTANTGELFF. CDR3 bases: TGTGCCAGCAGCCTCACAGCGAACACCGGGGAGCTGTTTTTT. This sequence joins TRBV14 and TRBJ2-2; D is ambiguous. Deletions cut 4 bases from V and 0 bases from J, with 6 bases between. From germline, CDR1 is SGHDN and CDR2 FVKESK. The CDR3 loop spans 14 amino acids.

This clone has a handful of counts. The V gene is TRBV2, the J gene TRBJ2-6; 8 nucleotides line up with TRBD1. The CDR3 covers 14 residues. V lost 11 bases to trimming and J lost 2 bases; unmatched junction nucleotides: 5. CDR1 is SNHLY and CDR2 is FYNNEI in the germline V gene. CDR3 amino acids: CAARTGTGANVLTF. The CDR3 region has the DNA TGTGCCGCCCGGACAGGGACTGGGGCCAACGTCCTGACTTTC.

The chain has TRBV7-3 and TRBJ2-2, with TRBD2 identical over 11 bases. CDR1 and CDR2 (germline): SGHTA, FQGTGA. The CDR3 has 16 amino acids. J gave up 6 bases and V 2 bases, and 5 bases lay outside the gene matches. CDR3 sequence reads: CASSLALAGGAGELFF. The DNA of the CDR3 is TGTGCCAGCAGCTTAGCCCTAGCGGGAGGTGCCGGGGAGCTGTTTTTT.

This rearrangement joins TRBV21-1 to TRBJ2-1; the DNA was not used to check the table's D call, TRBD2. TRBV21-1 is labeled a pseudogene. The CDR3 totals 19 residues. DNA for the CDR3: TGTGCCAGCAGCAAAGGGCCTAGGGGGCTAGCGGGCCGAGAGGGTGAGCAGTTCTTC. Encoded protein: CASSKGPRGLAGREGEQFF.

This clone was counted a few times. The CDR3 loop reads CSGGDDNQPQHF. For the CDR3, the DNA is TGCAGCGGGGGGGACGACAATCAGCCCCAGCATTTT. This sequence joins TRBV29-1 and TRBJ1-5; D may be TRBD1 (5 bases). Germline CDR1 SQVTM, CDR2 ANQGSEA. The germline V and J ends were trimmed by 7 bases and 3 bases, with 10 bases remaining between them. This CDR3 has 12 amino acids.

The chain couples TRBV7-9 to TRBJ1-1, with D uncertain. This CDR3 is built from 16 residues. Germline CDR1 SEHNR, CDR2 FQNEAQ (reference sequence). V was pared by 2 bases and J by 4 bases, with 17 bases between. CDR3 sequence: CASSLLRQREGTEAFF. In DNA, the CDR3 is TGTGCCAGCAGCTTACTCCGGCAACGGGAGGGCACTGAAGCTTTCTTT.

The J gene is TRBJ2-3, the V gene TRBV7-9; D unresolved. The V gene's germline CDR1 is SEHNR and CDR2 FQNEAQ (reference sequence). The CDR3 runs 11 residues. Trimming left V 10 bases short and J 4 bases short, with 9 bases between. The CDR3 spells CATLSADTQYF. DNA of the CDR3: TGTGCCACCCTTTCTGCAGATACGCAGTATTTT. Full variable domain (missing parts from reference TRBV7-9 and TRBJ2-3): DTGVSQNPRHKITKRGQNVTFRCDPISEHNRLYWYRQTLGQGPEFLTYFQNEAQLEKSRLLSDRFSAERPKGSFSTLEIQRTEQGDSAMYLCATLSADTQYFGPGTRLTVL.

This clone was recorded a few times. The rearrangement joins TRBV5-6 to TRBJ2-3; D perhaps matches TRBD2 (5 bases). Germline CDR1 reads SGHDT; CDR2 reads YYEEEE. The CDR3 consists of 14 residues. V was pared by 0 bases and J by 6 bases, with 11 bases between. CDR3 nucleotide sequence: TGTGCCAGCAGCTTGGGCCGGGAAGGTGATACGCAGTATTTT. As protein: CASSLGREGDTQYF.

This chain uses TRBV2 with TRBJ2-1; 8 nucleotides agree with TRBD1. This CDR3 contains 14 residues. Germline CDR1 reads SNHLY; CDR2 reads FYNNEI. The junction had 9 bases not matched to a gene; V was cut back by 8 bases and J by 6 bases. CDR3 loop: CASFRDRSINEQFF. The CDR3 coding sequence is TGTGCCAGCTTCCGGGACAGGAGTATCAATGAGCAGTTCTTC.

The chain links TRBV10-3 to TRBJ2-7, with 8 bases lining up with TRBD1. This CDR3 region has 14 residues. CDR1 is ENHRY and CDR2 is SYGVKD in the germline V gene. V dropped 6 bases and J dropped 3; count of bases not matched to a gene: 7. The CDR3 is CAISRGQADYEQYF. Written as DNA, the CDR3 is TGTGCCATCAGCCGGGGACAGGCGGACTACGAGCAGTACTTC.